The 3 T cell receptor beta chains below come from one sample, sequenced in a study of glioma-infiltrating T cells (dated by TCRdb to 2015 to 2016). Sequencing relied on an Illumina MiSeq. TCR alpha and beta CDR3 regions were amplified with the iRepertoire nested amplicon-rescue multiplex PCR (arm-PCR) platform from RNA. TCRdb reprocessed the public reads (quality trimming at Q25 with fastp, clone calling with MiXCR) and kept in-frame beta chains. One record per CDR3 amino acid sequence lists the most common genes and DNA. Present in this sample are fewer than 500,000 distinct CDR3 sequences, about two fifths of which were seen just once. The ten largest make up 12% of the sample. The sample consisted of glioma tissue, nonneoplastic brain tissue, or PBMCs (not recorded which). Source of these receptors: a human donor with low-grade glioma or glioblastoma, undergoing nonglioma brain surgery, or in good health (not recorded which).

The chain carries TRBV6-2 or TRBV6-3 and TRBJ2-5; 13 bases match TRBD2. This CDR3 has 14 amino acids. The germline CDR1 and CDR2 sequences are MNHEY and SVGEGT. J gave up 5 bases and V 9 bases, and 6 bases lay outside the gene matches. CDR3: CASSGLAGAETQYF. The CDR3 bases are TGTGCCAGTTCTGGACTAGCGGGAGCTGAGACCCAGTACTTC.

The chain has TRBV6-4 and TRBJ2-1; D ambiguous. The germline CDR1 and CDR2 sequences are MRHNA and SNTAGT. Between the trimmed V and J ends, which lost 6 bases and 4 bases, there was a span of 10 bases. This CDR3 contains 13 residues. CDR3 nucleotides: TGTGCCAGCAGCCTTACTTTATACAATGAGCAGTTCTTC. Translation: CASSLTLYNEQFF.

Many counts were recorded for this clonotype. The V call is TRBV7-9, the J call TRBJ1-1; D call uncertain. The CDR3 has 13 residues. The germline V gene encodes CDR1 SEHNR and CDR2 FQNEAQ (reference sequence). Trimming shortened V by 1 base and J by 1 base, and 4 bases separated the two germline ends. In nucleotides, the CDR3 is TGTGCCAGCAGCTTAGACCAGAACACTGAAGCTTTCTTT. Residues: CASSLDQNTEAFF.